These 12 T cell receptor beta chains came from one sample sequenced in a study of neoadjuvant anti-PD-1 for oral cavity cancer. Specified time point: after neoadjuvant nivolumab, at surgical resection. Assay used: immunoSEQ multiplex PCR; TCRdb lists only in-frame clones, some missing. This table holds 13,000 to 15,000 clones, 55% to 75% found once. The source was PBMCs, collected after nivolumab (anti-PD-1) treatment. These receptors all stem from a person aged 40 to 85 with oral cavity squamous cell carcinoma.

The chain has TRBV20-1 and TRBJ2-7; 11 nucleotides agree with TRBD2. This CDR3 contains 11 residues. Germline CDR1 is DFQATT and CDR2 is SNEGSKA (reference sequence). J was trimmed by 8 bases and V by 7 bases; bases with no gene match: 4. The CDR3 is CSGTSGSQQYF. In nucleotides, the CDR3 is TGCAGTGGTACTAGCGGGAGTCAGCAGTACTTC.

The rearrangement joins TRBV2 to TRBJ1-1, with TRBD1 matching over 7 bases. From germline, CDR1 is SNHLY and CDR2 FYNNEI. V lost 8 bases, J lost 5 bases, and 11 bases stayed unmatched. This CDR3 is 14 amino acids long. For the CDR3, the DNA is TGTGCCAGCGTCCACCGACAGGGAACAACTGAAGCTTTCTTT. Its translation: CASVHRQGTTEAFF.

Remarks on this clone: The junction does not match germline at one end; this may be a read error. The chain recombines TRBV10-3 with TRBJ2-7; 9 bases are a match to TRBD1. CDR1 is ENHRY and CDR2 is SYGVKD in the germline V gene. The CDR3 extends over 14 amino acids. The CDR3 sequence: CAIGEQGANYEQYF. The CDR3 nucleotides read TGTGCCATCGGTGAACAGGGGGCGAACTACGAGCAGTACTTC.

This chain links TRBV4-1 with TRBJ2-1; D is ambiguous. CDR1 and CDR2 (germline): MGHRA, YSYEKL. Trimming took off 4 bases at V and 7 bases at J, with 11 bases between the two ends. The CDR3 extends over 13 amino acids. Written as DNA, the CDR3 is TGCGCCAGCAGCCGCATGGAGTGGAATGAGCAGTTCTTC. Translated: CASSRMEWNEQFF.

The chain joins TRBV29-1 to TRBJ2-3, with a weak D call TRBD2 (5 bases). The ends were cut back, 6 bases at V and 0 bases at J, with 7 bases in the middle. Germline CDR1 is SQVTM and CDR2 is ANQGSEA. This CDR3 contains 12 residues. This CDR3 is CSVRTSTDTQYF. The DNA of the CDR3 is TGCAGCGTGCGGACTAGCACAGATACGCAGTATTTT.

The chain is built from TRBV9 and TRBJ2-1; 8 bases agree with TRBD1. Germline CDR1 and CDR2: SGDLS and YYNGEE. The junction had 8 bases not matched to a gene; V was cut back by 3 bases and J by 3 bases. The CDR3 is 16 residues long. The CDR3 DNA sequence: TGTGCCAGCAGCGACGACAGGGGTGGACTCTACAATGAGCAGTTCTTC. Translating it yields CASSDDRGGLYNEQFF.

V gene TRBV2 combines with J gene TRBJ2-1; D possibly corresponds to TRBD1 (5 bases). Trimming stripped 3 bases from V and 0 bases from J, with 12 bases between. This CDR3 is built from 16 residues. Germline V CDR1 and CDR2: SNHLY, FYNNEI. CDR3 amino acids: CASSDQGHSSYNEQFF. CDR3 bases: TGTGCCAGCAGTGATCAAGGACACAGCTCCTACAATGAGCAGTTCTTC.

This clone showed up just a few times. The chain's CDR3 is CASSPGLAAYEQYF. The CDR3 DNA reads as TGTGCCAGCTCACCAGGGCTAGCGGCCTACGAGCAGTACTTC. This chain joins TRBV18 and TRBJ2-7, with 7 bases that match TRBD2. This CDR3 spans 14 amino acids. Losses at the gene ends were 2 bases for V and 2 bases for J; bases not matched to a gene: 3. In germline, CDR1 is KGHSH, CDR2 LQKENI.

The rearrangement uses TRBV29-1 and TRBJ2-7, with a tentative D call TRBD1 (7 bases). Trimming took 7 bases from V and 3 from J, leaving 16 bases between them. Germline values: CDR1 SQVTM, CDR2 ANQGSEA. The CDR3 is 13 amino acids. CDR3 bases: TGCAGCGGGGGACCAGGGGGGAACTACGAGCAGTACTTC. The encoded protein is CSGGPGGNYEQYF.

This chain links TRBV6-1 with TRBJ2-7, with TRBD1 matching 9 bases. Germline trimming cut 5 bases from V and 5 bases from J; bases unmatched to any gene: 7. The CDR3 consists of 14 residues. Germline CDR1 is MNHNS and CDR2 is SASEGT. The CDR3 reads CASSPRDRVNEQYF. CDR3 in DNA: TGTGCCAGCAGTCCCCGGGACAGGGTCAACGAGCAGTACTTC.

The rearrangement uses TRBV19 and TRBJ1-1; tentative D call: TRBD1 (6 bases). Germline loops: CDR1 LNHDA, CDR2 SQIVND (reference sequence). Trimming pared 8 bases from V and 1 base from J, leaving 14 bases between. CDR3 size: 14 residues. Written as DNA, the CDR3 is TGTGCCAGTTGTCCAGGGACAACGAACACTGAAGCTTTCTTT. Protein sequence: CASCPGTTNTEAFF. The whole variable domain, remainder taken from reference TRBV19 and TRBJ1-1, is DGGITQSPKYLFRKEGQNVTLSCEQNLNHDAMYWYRQDPGQGLRLIYYSQIVNDFQKGDIAEGYSVSREKKESFPLTVTSAQKNPTAFYLCASCPGTTNTEAFFGQGTRLTVV.

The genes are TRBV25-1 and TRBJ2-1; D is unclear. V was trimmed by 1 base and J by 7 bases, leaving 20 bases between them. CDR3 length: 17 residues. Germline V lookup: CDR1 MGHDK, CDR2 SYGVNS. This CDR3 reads CASSELQDTEDLNEQFF. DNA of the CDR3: TGTGCCAGCAGTGAATTGCAAGACACCGAGGATTTAAATGAGCAGTTCTTC.